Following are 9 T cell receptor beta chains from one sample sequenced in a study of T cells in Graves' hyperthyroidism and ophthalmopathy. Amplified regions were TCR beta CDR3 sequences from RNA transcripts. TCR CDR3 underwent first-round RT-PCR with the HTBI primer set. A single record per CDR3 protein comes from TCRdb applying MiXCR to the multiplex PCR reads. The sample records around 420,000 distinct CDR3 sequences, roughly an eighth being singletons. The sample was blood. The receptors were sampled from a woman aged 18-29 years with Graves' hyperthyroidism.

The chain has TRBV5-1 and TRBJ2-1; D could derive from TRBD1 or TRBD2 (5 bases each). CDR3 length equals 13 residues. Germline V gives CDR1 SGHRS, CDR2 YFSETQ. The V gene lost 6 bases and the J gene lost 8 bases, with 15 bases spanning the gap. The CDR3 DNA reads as TGCGCCAGCACCCCGGGACGAGGGTATGAGCAGTTCTTC. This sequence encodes CASTPGRGYEQFF.

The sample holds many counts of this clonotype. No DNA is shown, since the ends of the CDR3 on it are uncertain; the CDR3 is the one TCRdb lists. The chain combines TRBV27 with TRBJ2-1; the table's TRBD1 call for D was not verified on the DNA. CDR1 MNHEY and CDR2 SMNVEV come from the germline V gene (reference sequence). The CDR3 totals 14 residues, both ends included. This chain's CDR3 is CASSLLLSPNEQFF.

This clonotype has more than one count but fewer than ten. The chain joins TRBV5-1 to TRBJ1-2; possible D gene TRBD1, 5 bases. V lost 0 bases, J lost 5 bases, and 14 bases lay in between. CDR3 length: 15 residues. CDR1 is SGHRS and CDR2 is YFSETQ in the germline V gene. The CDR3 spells CASSLGLGTDYGYTF. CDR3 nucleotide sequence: TGCGCCAGCAGCTTGGGTTTAGGGACGGATTATGGCTACACCTTC.

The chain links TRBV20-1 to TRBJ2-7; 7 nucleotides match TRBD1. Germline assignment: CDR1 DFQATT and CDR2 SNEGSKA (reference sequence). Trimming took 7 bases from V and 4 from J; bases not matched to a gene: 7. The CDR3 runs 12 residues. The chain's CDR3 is CSVGQAMYEQYF. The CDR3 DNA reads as TGCAGTGTCGGACAGGCAATGTACGAGCAGTACTTC.

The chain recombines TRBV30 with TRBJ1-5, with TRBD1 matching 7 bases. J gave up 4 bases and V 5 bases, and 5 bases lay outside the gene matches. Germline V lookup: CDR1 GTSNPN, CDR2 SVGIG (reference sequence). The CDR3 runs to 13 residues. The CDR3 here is CAWDRDPNQPQHF. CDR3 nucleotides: TGTGCCTGGGACAGGGATCCGAATCAGCCCCAGCATTTT. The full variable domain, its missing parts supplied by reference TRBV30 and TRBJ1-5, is SQTIHQWPATLVQPVGSPLSLECTVEGTSNPNLYWYRQAAGRGLQLLFYSVGIGQISSEVPQNLSASRPQDRQFILSSKKLLLSDSGFYLCAWDRDPNQPQHFGDGTRLSIL.

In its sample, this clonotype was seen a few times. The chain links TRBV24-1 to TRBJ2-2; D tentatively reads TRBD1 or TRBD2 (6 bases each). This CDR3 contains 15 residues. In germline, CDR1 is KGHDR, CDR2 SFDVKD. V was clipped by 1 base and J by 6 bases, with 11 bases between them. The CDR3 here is CATSDFRGGAGELFF. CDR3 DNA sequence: TGTGCCACCAGTGATTTCAGGGGAGGTGCCGGGGAGCTGTTTTTT.

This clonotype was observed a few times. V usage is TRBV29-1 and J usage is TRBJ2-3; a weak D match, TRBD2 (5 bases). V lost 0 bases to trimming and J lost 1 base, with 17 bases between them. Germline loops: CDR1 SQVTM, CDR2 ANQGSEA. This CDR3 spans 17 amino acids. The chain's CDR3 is CSVEESLDARGTDTQYF. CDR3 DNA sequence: TGCAGCGTTGAAGAATCCTTGGACGCGAGGGGCACAGATACGCAGTATTTT.

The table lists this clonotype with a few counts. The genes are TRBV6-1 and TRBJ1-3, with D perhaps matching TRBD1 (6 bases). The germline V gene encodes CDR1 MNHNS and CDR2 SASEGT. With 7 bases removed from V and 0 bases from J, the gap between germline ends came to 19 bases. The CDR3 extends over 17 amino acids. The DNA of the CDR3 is TGTGCCAGCAAGCCAAGGGGGGACTTCAACTCTGGAAACACCATATATTTT. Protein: CASKPRGDFNSGNTIYF.

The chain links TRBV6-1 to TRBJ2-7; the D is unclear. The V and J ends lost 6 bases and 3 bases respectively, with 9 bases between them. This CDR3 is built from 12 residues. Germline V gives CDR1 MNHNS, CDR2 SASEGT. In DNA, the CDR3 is TGTGCCAGCAGGGACGGGCTCTACGAGCAGTACTTC. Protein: CASRDGLYEQYF.